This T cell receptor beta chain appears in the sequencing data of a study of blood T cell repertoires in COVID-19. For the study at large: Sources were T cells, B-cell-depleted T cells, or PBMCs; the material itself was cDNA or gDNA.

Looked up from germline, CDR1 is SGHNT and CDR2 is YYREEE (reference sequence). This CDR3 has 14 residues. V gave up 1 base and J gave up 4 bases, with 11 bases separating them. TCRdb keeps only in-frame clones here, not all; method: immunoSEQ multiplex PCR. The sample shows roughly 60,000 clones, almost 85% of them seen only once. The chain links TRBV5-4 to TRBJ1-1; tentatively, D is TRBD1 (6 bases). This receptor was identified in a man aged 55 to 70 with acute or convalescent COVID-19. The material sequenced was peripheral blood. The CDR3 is CASSLFAGATEAFF. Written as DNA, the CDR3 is TGTGCCAGCAGCTTGTTTGCGGGGGCCACTGAAGCTTTCTTT.